This TCR beta chain came from a study of identical twins. Note on this clonotype: Its antigen is still unknown.

TCRdb called the 5' RACE reads again in MiXCR, with one record for every CDR3 protein. The data show roughly 230,000 distinct CDR3 sequences, about 8.5% seen once. Regarding the study as a whole: The more abundant beta clonotypes in cord blood had fewer insertions, and memory repertoires did not show this. Invariant cells of the MAIT and iNKT types might have partly distorted the zero-insertion analyses. Twins shared beta out-of-frame sequences in excess, but this excess was weaker.

CDR3 length: 15 residues. Deletions cut 1 base from V and 2 bases from J, with 15 bases between. Germline V gene data show CDR1 as DFQATT and CDR2 as SNEGSKA (reference sequence). These data were likewise used in another study, on yellow fever vaccine responses in identical twins.

This sequence originates from a woman younger than 30 in good health. Specimen: CD8+ T cells sorted from blood. The V and J genes are TRBV20-1 and TRBJ2-7; weak D call: TRBD2 (6 bases). In DNA, the CDR3 is TGCAGTGCTAGAGTGATCCAGGACTACACCTACGAGCAGTACTTC. It codes for CSARVIQDYTYEQYF.